The 21 T cell receptor beta chains given below trace back to one sample, sequenced in a study of cytomegalovirus exposure and HLA in healthy donors. Generated by immunoSEQ multiplex PCR, the TCRdb table keeps only in-frame clones and is missing some. The repertoire holds about 95,000 clones, with 85% as singletons. The sequenced sample was PBMCs. The receptors here all came from a man between 18 and 35 years old in good health and CMV-seropositive.

This clone was observed a handful of times. The CDR3 nucleotides are TGTGCCAGCAGTCGGACTAGCGGCTACCCCAACGAGCAGTACGTC. Its translation is CASSRTSGYPNEQYV. The chain links TRBV27 to TRBJ2-7; 10 nucleotides match TRBD2. Germline V CDR1 and CDR2: MNHEY, SMNVEV (reference sequence). This CDR3 comprises 15 residues. Germline trimming cut 5 bases from V and 5 bases from J; bases unmatched to any gene: 9.

The chain recombines TRBV19 with TRBJ2-7, with 9 bases matching TRBD2. The CDR3 has 19 residues. V trimming: 5 bases; J trimming: 7 bases; junction bases outside the gene matches: 24. Germline CDR1 LNHDA, CDR2 SQIVND (reference sequence). The CDR3 is CASSPRGGRARRLAGEQYF. The CDR3 nucleotides are TGTGCCAGTAGTCCCCGGGGCGGGAGGGCCAGGAGGCTCGCGGGGGAGCAGTACTTC.

On this clone itself: The sample contains more than one DNA sequence encoding this CDR3. CDR3 loop: CASSLVGETYNEQFF. The CDR3 nucleotides are TGCGCCAGCAGCTTGGTAGGGGAAACCTACAATGAGCAGTTCTTC. This sequence joins TRBV5-1 and TRBJ2-1; D may be TRBD1 (5 bases). Trimming removed 0 bases from V and 2 bases from J, with 9 bases in between. The CDR3 covers 15 residues. The V gene's germline CDR1 is SGHRS and CDR2 YFSETQ.

The chain joins TRBV6-5 to TRBJ2-3; 11 bases map to TRBD1. After removal of 2 bases from V and 8 bases from J, the junction contained 6 bases not matched to a gene. The CDR3 runs to 15 residues. CDR1 and CDR2 (germline): MNHEY, SVGAGI. CDR3 sequence: CASSYRDRGMGTQYF. The CDR3, as DNA: TGTGCCAGCAGTTACCGGGACAGGGGGATGGGTACGCAGTATTTT.

V gene TRBV27 combines with J gene TRBJ2-7; weak D call: TRBD1 (6 bases). The germline V gene has CDR1 MNHEY and CDR2 SMNVEV (reference sequence). CDR3 length: 15 amino acids. Trimming took off 3 bases at V and 2 bases at J, with 14 bases between the two ends. The CDR3 DNA is TGTGCCAGCAGTTTCGGGCAGGGGCCTCCCTACGAGCAGTACGTC. Its translation: CASSFGQGPPYEQYV.

The rearrangement joins TRBV4-2 to TRBJ2-7, with 9 bases lining up with TRBD2. Losses at the gene ends were 1 base for V and 0 bases for J; bases not matched to a gene: 4. The CDR3 length is 16 residues. Germline loops: CDR1 LGHNA, CDR2 YNFKEQ. The CDR3 nucleotides read TGTGCCAGCAGCCAAGTGACTAGCGGACCCTCCTACGAGCAGTACTTC. The encoded protein is CASSQVTSGPSYEQYF.

The CDR3 is CASSQDVGGRNTGELFF. The CDR3, as DNA: TGTGCCAGCAGCCAAGATGTTGGCGGGAGGAACACCGGGGAGCTGTTTTTT. The chain combines TRBV4-2 with TRBJ2-2, with TRBD2 matching 7 bases. This CDR3 contains 17 residues. Germline CDR1 LGHNA, CDR2 YNFKEQ. V was clipped by 0 bases and J by 1 base; unmatched bases: 5.

J is TRBJ1-4 and V is TRBV28; 9 bases are a match to TRBD1. CDR1 and CDR2 (germline): MDHEN, SYDVKM. CDR3 size: 19 residues. V dropped 2 bases and J dropped 0; count of bases not matched to a gene: 10. The CDR3 loop is CASSLVAGTGTPTNEKLFF. The CDR3 coding sequence is TGTGCCAGCAGTTTAGTAGCCGGGACAGGGACCCCAACTAATGAAAAACTGTTTTTT.

The chain links TRBV5-1 to TRBJ2-2, with D hard to call. The V gene lost 2 bases and the J gene lost 0 bases, with 8 bases spanning the gap. Germline CDR1 is SGHRS and CDR2 is YFSETQ. This CDR3 has 15 amino acids. The CDR3 bases are TGCGCCAGCAGCTTTACAGAGCCGAACACCGGGGAGCTGTTTTTT. Its translation: CASSFTEPNTGELFF.

The CDR3 reads CASRQTGTGNEKLFF. Written as DNA, the CDR3 is TGTGCCAGCAGACAAACCGGGACAGGAAATGAAAAACTGTTTTTT. V and J are TRBV28 and TRBJ1-4, with 8 bases identical to TRBD1. This CDR3 is built from 15 residues. After removal of 6 bases from V and 5 bases from J, the junction contained 8 bases not matched to a gene. Per germline, CDR1 MDHEN and CDR2 SYDVKM.

The gene calls are TRBV10-1 and TRBJ2-1; D is ambiguous. Germline CDR1 and CDR2: WNHNN and SYGVQD (reference sequence). With 2 bases removed from V and 9 bases from J, the gap between germline ends came to 11 bases. The CDR3 consists of 13 residues. This CDR3 is CASSEVHRSEQFF. The CDR3 DNA sequence: TGCGCCAGCAGTGAGGTACATCGAAGTGAGCAGTTCTTC.

The chain combines TRBV13 with TRBJ2-7, with 11 bases that match TRBD1. Germline values: CDR1 PRHDT, CDR2 FYEKMQ (reference sequence). CDR3 length equals 13 residues. V lost 5 bases and J lost 6; bases outside the gene matches: 3. The CDR3 spells CASSPGTGGEQYV. In DNA, the CDR3 is TGTGCCAGCAGCCCCGGGACAGGGGGCGAGCAGTACGTC.

This chain joins TRBV27 and TRBJ2-7; TRBD1 might be the D (5 bases). The CDR3 is made up of 13 amino acids. CDR1 and CDR2 from the germline V gene are MNHEY and SMNVEV (reference sequence). The CDR3 loop reads CVSSLTANYEQYV. The CDR3 DNA reads TGTGTCAGCTCCTTGACAGCCAACTACGAGCAGTACGTC.

The chain employs TRBV5-1 and TRBJ2-1, with D possibly matching TRBD1 (7 bases). Trimming took off 6 bases at V and 0 bases at J, with 13 bases between the two ends. This CDR3 spans 15 amino acids. Germline V gives CDR1 SGHRS, CDR2 YFSETQ. The CDR3 spells CASTPGGSSYNEQFF. DNA of the CDR3: TGCGCCAGCACGCCAGGGGGGAGCTCCTACAATGAGCAGTTCTTC.

The chain couples TRBV27 to TRBJ2-1, with 8 bases fitting TRBD2. The CDR3 spans 12 residues. In germline, CDR1 is MNHEY, CDR2 SMNVEV (reference sequence). V lost 3 bases and J lost 8; bases outside the gene matches: 0. DNA for the CDR3: TGTGCCAGCAGTTTTAGCGGGGATGAGCAGTTCTTC. Amino acid sequence: CASSFSGDEQFF.

This chain connects TRBV9 to TRBJ1-1; D is uncertain. Per the germline V gene, CDR1 is SGDLS and CDR2 is YYNGEE. Trimming cost V 5 bases and J 0 bases, with 17 bases left between them. The CDR3 consists of 16 residues. The CDR3 is CASSQTTDRMNTEAFF. The CDR3 DNA reads TGTGCCAGCAGTCAGACAACCGACCGGATGAACACTGAAGCTTTCTTT.

The chain employs TRBV9 and TRBJ2-5; D is perhaps TRBD2 (5 bases). CDR3 length: 15 amino acids. Trimming removed 0 bases from V and 4 bases from J, with 13 bases in between. Germline V CDR1 and CDR2: SGDLS, YYNGEE. This chain's CDR3 is CASSVGRAGSETQYF. In DNA, the CDR3 is TGTGCCAGCAGCGTAGGGCGGGCGGGTTCAGAGACCCAGTACTTC.

The gene calls are TRBV6-6 and TRBJ2-2; 11 bases map to TRBD1. CDR3 length: 16 amino acids. The junction had 8 bases not matched to a gene; V was cut back by 6 bases and J by 5 bases. The germline gives CDR1 MNHNY, CDR2 SVGAGI (reference sequence). This CDR3 is CASSSTDRGPTGELFF. The CDR3 DNA sequence: TGTGCCAGCAGCTCCACGGACAGGGGGCCGACCGGGGAGCTGTTTTTT.

The chain uses TRBV12-5 and TRBJ2-3, with TRBD2 matching 8 bases. V trimming: 1 base; J trimming: 6 bases; junction bases outside the gene matches: 6. CDR1 LGHNT and CDR2 FRNRAP come from the germline V gene. The CDR3 is made up of 15 amino acids. The CDR3 is CASGLEAGVGDTQYF. CDR3 DNA: TGTGCTAGTGGTTTGGAAGCGGGAGTGGGGGATACGCAGTATTTT.

The chain has TRBV5-1 and TRBJ2-3; maybe TRBD2 (5 bases). Looked up from germline, CDR1 is SGHRS and CDR2 is YFSETQ. CDR3 size: 14 residues. Trimming pared 6 bases from V and 2 bases from J, leaving 13 bases between. The chain's CDR3 is CASKVGDSTDTQYF. CDR3 coding DNA: TGCGCCAGCAAGGTGGGAGATTCCACAGATACGCAGTATTTT.

This chain uses TRBV19 with TRBJ1-3; D ambiguous. This CDR3 is built from 12 residues. Trimming pared 4 bases from V and 2 bases from J, leaving 3 bases between. In germline, CDR1 is LNHDA, CDR2 SQIVND (reference sequence). In nucleotides, the CDR3 is TGTGCCAGTAGTACCGCTGGAAACACCATATATTTT. Translated, it gives CASSTAGNTIYF.